What follows is one T cell receptor (beta chain) and its context. This clonotype was seen a few times. Its cognate antigen has yet to be identified. Within one base of it there is no much larger clone, and no base qualities were kept. Read against the paper, the sample's time point label means: patch test 1, 2 weeks after DPC sensitization. In the paper's terms, the treatment or condition label means: therapeutic diphenylcyclopropenone sensitization with weekly scalp DPC. At each patch-test visit, blood was drawn before the patch test was applied. Eligible patients were aged 18 to 70, diagnosed with alopecia, deemed suitable for DPC therapy, and excluded if pregnant. Total RNA was isolated from unfractionated whole blood collected in Tempus Blood RNA tubes. This specimen comes from a study of human T cells and chemical hapten exposure (dated by TCRdb to the early 2020s). Broadly, across the study: For sensitization, 2% DPC in acetone was applied to a 2 cm by 2 cm area of upper inner arm skin. Blood samples were taken from patients before sensitization (week 0) and then at 2, 6 and about 24 weeks after DPC sensitization. Weekly therapeutic DPC doses were additionally applied to the scalp of patients throughout the approximately 25-week study period. Patch tests used Finn chambers with 0.01% DPC on the upper back, scored after 6 days by International Contact Dermatitis Research Group standards. Blood for TCR sequencing was provided by twenty-nine alopecia patients at one to four time points (pre-sensitization, 2, 6 and 24 weeks). Alopecia areata with under or over 50% scalp involvement, alopecia totalis and alopecia universalis were represented in the patient cohort, which was mostly female. In alopecia patients, the study followed how the peripheral blood TCR repertoire changed in vivo over primary and secondary sensitization to diphenylcyclopropenone (DPC), a hapten. Libraries were combined into a pool for sequencing, and differences in TCR yield between samples came mainly from small differences in library volumes within the pool.

Receptor libraries were prepared by RACE. Reads for this sample came from a NextSeq 500. Library preparation attached unique molecular identifiers to individual cDNA molecules for quantitative, reproducible TCR counting. Both TCR alpha and TCR beta chains were sequenced from each blood RNA sample. For the original study's pipeline: The median number of TCRs per sample was some 100,000, ranging from roughly 23,224 to 700,000. The Decombinator software suite was used to annotate V, J and CDR3 in the TCR reads. For PS versus PT1 abundance plots, all samples were subsampled to the same number of TCRs (28,000). Expanded TCRs were defined as absent before sensitization and observed at least eight times at the 2-week time point. Using fastp trimming at Q25 and MiXCR clonotype assembly, TCRdb reanalyzed the public sequencing data and kept in-frame beta chains. All rows with the same CDR3 protein become a single entry with the most common DNA and genes. These V and J calls rely on TCRdb rather than the paper's analysis. This sample holds fewer than 200,000 distinct CDR3 sequences; around 24% were observed only once. The ten largest clones represent about 6.7% of the sample.

What the work shows at the level of the full study, not this receptor alone: Alopecia, a presumed autoimmune disease, was present in all patients, so the immune response of the patients might differ from that of healthy individuals. Patch test score correlated positively with the number of PT1 expanded TCRs, reaching significance at thresholds 8, 16 and 32 but not at 4. Expanded TCRs formed significantly more large CDR3 similarity clusters than pre-sensitization or healthy control sets, consistent with antigen-driven responses. After repeated subsampling, the strength of the expansion versus patch-test correlation and the threshold at which it became significant changed. DPC sensitization did not change the number of TCRs with a frequency above 1 in 1000, and there was no evidence of changes in global repertoire structure.

The TCR originated in a woman between 45 and 65 years old with alopecia areata. Some clones in this sample may be carry-over from other donors' samples. Specimen: whole blood, collected in connection with sensitization to the hapten diphenylcyclopropenone (DPC).

The CDR3 reads CASSEVEGRAQPQHF. The nucleotides read TGTGCCAGCAGTGAAGTCGAGGGTAGGGCTCAGCCCCAGCATTTT. The sequence joins TRBV2 to TRBJ1-5; no D segment can be confidently identified. CDR1 SNHLY and CDR2 FYNNEI were looked up in the germline V gene. Trimming costs V 1 base and J 6 bases, and their ends lie 13 bases apart. The CDR3 sequence holds 15 residues, the cysteine and phenylalanine included. Only the CDR3 region is kept as DNA, spanning 45 bases read in frame from base 1.